The 17 T cell receptor beta chains presented below share a single source sample, sequenced in a study of shared clonotypes between healthy human individuals. Sequencing used immunoSEQ multiplex PCR; TCRdb keeps in-frame clones, though not all of them. There are some 2 million clones in the sample; about 95% occur only once, and 0.13% lies in the top ten. Sequencing was done on a sample of naive CD4+ T cells sorted from blood. Subset noted: CD45RA+ positively selected. The origin of the receptors is a man aged 18 to 29 in good health.

V gene TRBV28 combines with J gene TRBJ1-1; unclear D gene. Germline loops: CDR1 MDHEN, CDR2 SYDVKM. V gave up 6 bases and J gave up 7 bases, with 15 bases separating them. CDR3 length: 13 residues. The CDR3 loop is CASSPHSPREAFF. The CDR3 DNA follows: TGTGCCAGCAGCCCTCATTCGCCGCGTGAAGCTTTCTTT.

This chain connects TRBV10-1 to TRBJ2-4; D may be TRBD1 (5 bases). Germline V gene sequence: CDR1 WNHNN, CDR2 SYGVQD (reference sequence). Trimming removed 5 bases from V and 7 bases from J, with 9 bases in between. CDR3 length: 12 amino acids. As DNA, the CDR3 is TGCGCCAGCAGTCCAGGGCGGAACATTCAGTACTTC. Protein product: CASSPGRNIQYF.

The chain employs TRBV12-2 and TRBJ1-6; the tabulated D call, TRBD1, remains unverified against the DNA. TRBV12-2 has pseudogene status. The CDR3 sequence is 15 residues long. CDR3 loop: CASRHTGPKPSPLHF. DNA for the CDR3: TGTGCAAGTCGCCACACAGGACCTAAGCCCTCACCCCTCCACTTT.

The chain links TRBV7-9 to TRBJ1-6, with D possibly TRBD1 on 5 matching bases. The ends were cut back, 10 bases at V and 10 bases at J, with 23 bases in the middle. Looked up from germline, CDR1 is SEHNR and CDR2 is FQNEAQ (reference sequence). The CDR3 has 15 residues. DNA of the CDR3: TGTGCCACCTCCCCCGGGGCAGACACTGAATCACCCCTCCACTTT. This translates into CATSPGADTESPLHF.

The chain couples TRBV25-1 to TRBJ1-1, with a possible D match to TRBD1 (5 bases). CDR3 length equals 15 residues. Trimming removed 2 bases from V and 2 bases from J, with 12 bases in between. Per the germline V gene, CDR1 is MGHDK and CDR2 is SYGVNS. CDR3 sequence reads: CASSEGGARNTEAFF. The CDR3, as DNA: TGTGCCAGCAGTGAAGGCGGGGCACGAAACACTGAAGCTTTCTTT.

The chain has TRBV5-4 and TRBJ2-5, with 10 positions matching TRBD1. J gave up 1 base and V 4 bases, and 7 bases lay outside the gene matches. This CDR3 has 16 residues. Looked up from germline, CDR1 is SGHNT and CDR2 is YYREEE (reference sequence). As DNA, the CDR3 is TGTGCCAGCAGCCTCCGGGACAGGGGCTCCCAAGAGACCCAGTACTTC. Translating gives CASSLRDRGSQETQYF.

The chain joins TRBV11-2 to TRBJ1-5, with 9 positions matching TRBD1. Trimming cost V 5 bases and J 3 bases; bases outside gene matches: 5. CDR3 length: 15 amino acids. Germline assignment: CDR1 SGHAT and CDR2 FQNNGV. Here the CDR3 DNA reads TGTGCCAGCAGCCCCGACAGGGGGATCAATCAGCCCCAGCATTTT. Encoded protein: CASSPDRGINQPQHF.

This CDR3 reads CSVDGLITTDTQYF. CDR3 sequence (DNA): TGCAGCGTTGATGGACTCATAACCACAGATACGCAGTATTTT. The chain carries TRBV29-1 and TRBJ2-3; D may be TRBD2 (5 bases). V was shortened by 3 bases and J by 2 bases, with 12 bases between the two germline ends. The CDR3 has 14 amino acids. CDR1 and CDR2 from the germline V gene are SQVTM and ANQGSEA.

The genes are TRBV25-1 and TRBJ2-1; 10 bases fit TRBD2. The J segment lost 8 bases and the V segment lost 6 bases, leaving 10 bases of the junction unmatched. The CDR3 has 15 amino acids. Germline assignment: CDR1 MGHDK and CDR2 SYGVNS. The CDR3 bases are TGTGCCAGCAGGTCACTAGCGGGACCGGTTTATGAGCAGTTCTTC. It translates to CASRSLAGPVYEQFF.

V and J are TRBV18 and TRBJ2-5; no firm D call. V was cut by 3 bases and J by 4 bases, with 12 bases left in between. The CDR3 runs 14 residues. Germline values: CDR1 KGHSH, CDR2 LQKENI. This chain's CDR3 is CASSPGPVGETQYF. The CDR3 region has the DNA TGTGCCAGCTCACCCGGGCCGGTAGGAGAGACCCAGTACTTC.

The genes are TRBV27 and TRBJ1-6; 7 bases are a match to TRBD1. The CDR3 loop spans 16 amino acids. The germline V gene has CDR1 MNHEY and CDR2 SMNVEV (reference sequence). The ends lost 2 bases at V and 8 bases at J; junction bases unmatched: 9. The chain's CDR3 is CASSLGTGTVYSPLHF. The CDR3 DNA sequence: TGTGCCAGCAGTTTAGGGACTGGGACAGTATATTCACCCCTCCACTTT.

The chain links TRBV18 to TRBJ1-2; perhaps TRBD1 as D (6 bases). V was pared by 3 bases and J by 0 bases, with 17 bases between. CDR1 is KGHSH, CDR2 LQKENI, per germline. The CDR3 has 17 amino acids. Here the CDR3 reads CASSPNVGGGANYGYTF. The CDR3 region has the DNA TGTGCCAGCTCACCTAATGTAGGAGGGGGAGCTAACTATGGCTACACCTTC.

The chain links TRBV10-3 to TRBJ2-3; TRBD2 matches 11 bases. The V and J ends lost 8 bases and 2 bases, in that order; junction bases with no gene match: 6. There are 15 residues in the CDR3. The germline V gene encodes CDR1 ENHRY and CDR2 SYGVKD. The CDR3 coding sequence is TGTGCCATCGCACTAGCGGGGGCCCCCACAGATACGCAGTATTTT. It specifies CAIALAGAPTDTQYF.

The V gene is TRBV29-1, the J gene TRBJ1-2; TRBD1 matches at 8 bases. J lost 8 bases, V lost 7 bases, and 9 bases had no gene match. The CDR3 runs 12 residues. The germline gives CDR1 SQVTM, CDR2 ANQGSEA. The CDR3 sequence is CSENQGARGYTF. Here the CDR3 DNA reads TGCAGCGAAAATCAGGGGGCGCGGGGCTACACCTTC.

This clone was found a few times. The rearrangement links TRBV7-8 to TRBJ2-7; D gene unclear. Germline CDR1 SGHVS, CDR2 FQNEAQ. CDR3 size: 15 residues. V dropped 4 bases and J dropped 2 bases, with 15 bases sitting between them. CDR3 DNA: TGTGCCAGCAGCTCTACCCCGGGCGGTACCTACGAGCAGTACTTC. Translated: CASSSTPGGTYEQYF.

The gene calls are TRBV30 and TRBJ2-3, with TRBD2 identical over 8 bases. Germline CDR1 reads GTSNPN; CDR2 reads SVGIG (reference sequence). V lost 2 bases to trimming and J lost 2 bases; unmatched junction nucleotides: 9. This CDR3 is built from 16 residues. The CDR3 sequence: CAWSTGLGESTDTQYF. The CDR3 bases are TGTGCCTGGAGTACGGGACTAGGGGAATCCACAGATACGCAGTATTTT. The variable domain in full, completed from reference TRBV30 and TRBJ2-3, reads SQTIHQWPATLVQPVGSPLSLECTVEGTSNPNLYWYRQAAGRGLQLLFYSVGIGQISSEVPQNLSASRPQDRQFILSSKKLLLSDSGFYLCAWSTGLGESTDTQYFGPGTRLTVL.

V and J are TRBV9 and TRBJ1-1; no clear D. The CDR3 sequence is 14 residues long. CDR1 and CDR2 (germline): SGDLS, YYNGEE. Deletions cut 0 bases from V and 4 bases from J, with 10 bases between. The CDR3 spells CASSVVMEGTEAFF. DNA of the CDR3: TGTGCCAGCAGCGTAGTTATGGAGGGCACTGAAGCTTTCTTT. Looking up the rest from reference TRBV9 and TRBJ1-1 gives the full variable domain: DSGVTQTPKHLITATGQRVTLRCSPRSGDLSVYWYQQSLDQGLQFLIQYYNGEERAKGNILERFSAQQFPDLHSELNLSSLELGDSALYFCASSVVMEGTEAFFGQGTRLTVV.